Listed below are T cell receptor beta chains from one sample, sequenced in a study of shared T cell receptors in the human thymus. Assay used: immunoSEQ multiplex PCR; TCRdb lists only in-frame clones, some missing. Here the sample spans about 500,000 clones, 70% to 80% being singletons. These same data were also listed under a study on human thymus T cells.

Material for sequencing was thymocytes. The receptors were sampled from a boy less than two years old with a congenital heart defect. Both conserved end residues are part of each CDR3. The D gene is left open where the match is weak. Clone size, where shown, is once, few, many, or a class for clones that have expanded.

V gene	J gene	clone size	D gene	CDR3 protein	CDR3 DNA
TRBV4-2	TRBJ2-5	-	TRBD2	CASSQAPAGVHTAQETQYF	TGTGCCAGCAGCCAAGCCCCAGCGGGAGTCCATACGGCCCAAGAGACCCAGTACTTC
TRBV10-3	TRBJ2-1	-	-	CAISRVICRSYNEQFF	TGTGCCATCTCCCGGGTTATATGTCGCTCCTACAATGAGCAGTTCTTC
TRBV14	TRBJ2-7	-	-	CASSPGQFYEQYF	TGTGCCAGCAGCCCAGGACAGTTCTACGAGCAGTACTTC
TRBV10-3	TRBJ2-7	-	TRBD2	CAISQGWAGGTYEQYF	TGTGCCATCAGCCAGGGATGGGCGGGAGGAACCTACGAGCAGTACTTC
TRBV4-2	TRBJ2-1	-	TRBD2	CASSQDRSGTYNEQFF	TGTGCCAGCAGCCAAGATAGGAGCGGGACTTACAATGAGCAGTTCTTC
TRBV4-1	TRBJ2-7	-	TRBD1	CASSQRPGQGGDEQYF	TGCGCCAGCAGCCAAAGGCCGGGACAGGGTGGAGACGAGCAGTACTTC
TRBV4-2	TRBJ2-7	once	TRBD2	CASRSGRGGEQYF	TGTGCCAGCAGAAGCGGGAGGGGTGGCGAGCAGTACTTC
TRBV2	TRBJ2-7	-	TRBD2	CASSEAHATGLAFSYEQYF	TGTGCCAGCAGTGAAGCCCACGCCACGGGACTAGCGTTCTCCTACGAGCAGTACTTC
TRBV18	TRBJ1-5	-	TRBD1	CASSSADRGGSYSNQPQHF	TGTGCCAGCTCATCCGCCGACAGGGGAGGATCCTATAGCAATCAGCCCCAGCATTTT
TRBV27	TRBJ2-7	-	TRBD2	CASAGDYSYEQYF	TGTGCCAGCGCTGGGGACTACTCCTACGAGCAGTACTTC
TRBV27	TRBJ2-1	-	TRBD1	CASSGTGVGIDEQFF	TGTGCCAGCAGTGGGACAGGGGTAGGTATTGATGAGCAGTTCTTC
TRBV11-2	TRBJ2-7	-	-	CASSLVEGGFRQVGYEQYF	TGTGCCAGCAGCTTAGTCGAGGGGGGGTTCCGACAGGTTGGGTACGAGCAGTACTTC
TRBV7-6	TRBJ2-3	once	TRBD2	CASSLSFWTSGTDTQYF	TGTGCCAGCAGCTTATCCTTCTGGACTAGCGGCACAGATACGCAGTATTTT
TRBV27	TRBJ2-1	-	TRBD2	CASSSTSGPYNEQFF	TGTGCCAGCAGTTCGACTAGCGGACCCTACAATGAGCAGTTCTTC
TRBV28	TRBJ2-1	-	TRBD2	CASSSRLGEGHNEQFF	TGTGCCAGCAGTTCTCGGTTGGGGGAGGGCCACAATGAGCAGTTCTTC
TRBV5-1	TRBJ2-3	few	TRBD2	CASGPGTSTSDTQYF	TGCGCCAGCGGCCCCGGGACTAGCACCTCCGATACGCAGTATTTT
TRBV14	TRBJ1-2	-	TRBD1	CASSPGTGLEANYGYTF	TGTGCCAGCAGCCCAGGGACAGGGCTGGAAGCTAACTATGGCTACACCTTC
TRBV5-4	TRBJ2-7	-	TRBD2	CASSPQTSRSYEQYF	TGTGCCAGCAGCCCCCAGACTAGCCGATCCTACGAGCAGTACTTC
TRBV5-6	TRBJ2-7	-	-	CASSLGQAIEQYF	TGTGCCAGCAGCTTGGGACAGGCCATCGAGCAGTACTTC
TRBV10-3	TRBJ2-7	-	-	CAISEVGSQGYEQYF	TGTGCCATCAGTGAGGTGGGTTCCCAGGGGTACGAGCAGTACTTC
TRBV11-3	TRBJ2-7	-	-	CASSDGHVRCEQYF	TGTGCCAGCAGCGACGGACATGTGCGGTGCGAGCAGTACTTC
TRBV30	TRBJ1-1	-	TRBD1	CAWRSGQTGGPDTEAFF	TGTGCCTGGAGGAGTGGGCAGACAGGGGGTCCGGACACTGAAGCTTTCTTT
TRBV11-3	TRBJ2-7	-	TRBD2	CASGPGTSSHEQYF	TGTGCCAGCGGACCCGGGACTAGTTCCCACGAGCAGTACTTC
TRBV27	TRBJ1-2	-	-	CASSLSDPGNYGYTF	TGTGCCAGCAGTTTATCCGACCCAGGGAACTATGGCTACACCTTC
TRBV6-5	TRBJ2-3	few	TRBD2	CASSYGGRAADTQYF	TGTGCCAGCAGTTACGGCGGGAGGGCCGCAGATACGCAGTATTTT
TRBV5-1	TRBJ2-1	-	-	CASSFWAGDDNEQFF	TGCGCCAGCAGCTTCTGGGCAGGGGATGACAATGAGCAGTTCTTC
TRBV27	TRBJ1-1	once	-	CASTLYGPLLNTEAFF	TGTGCCAGCACTCTATATGGGCCCCTCCTGAACACTGAAGCTTTCTTT
TRBV11-2	TRBJ2-5	-	-	CASREGALGETQYF	TGTGCCAGCAGGGAAGGAGCCCTGGGAGAGACCCAGTACTTC
TRBV11-3	TRBJ2-7	-	-	CASSLASEWAGPRGLEQYF	TGTGCCAGCAGCTTAGCCTCGGAATGGGCGGGACCGCGGGGACTTGAGCAGTACTTC
TRBV10-1	TRBJ2-2	few	-	CASSESRGTGELFF	TGCGCCAGCAGTGAGTCAAGGGGGACCGGGGAGCTGTTTTTT
TRBV7-9	TRBJ2-1	-	-	CASSWGPAGREQFF	TGTGCCAGCAGCTGGGGTCCAGCGGGCCGTGAGCAGTTCTTC
TRBV28	TRBJ1-5	-	-	CASSPRQTQTPQHF	TGTGCCAGCAGCCCCCGACAGACCCAGACGCCCCAGCATTTT
TRBV29-1	TRBJ1-2	once	-	CSVGQSGYTF	TGCAGCGTTGGGCAATCTGGCTACACCTTC
TRBV4-2	TRBJ1-4	few	-	CASSQEGEAGEELFF	TGTGCCAGCAGCCAAGAAGGTGAGGCGGGGGAGGAACTGTTTTTT
TRBV5-1	TRBJ2-5	-	TRBD2	CASSPTRGSLETQYF	TGCGCCAGCAGCCCCACCCGCGGGAGCTTGGAGACCCAGTACTTC
TRBV10-3	TRBJ2-7	once	TRBD1	CAISRTGGAEQYF	TGTGCCATCAGTCGGACAGGGGGCGCCGAGCAGTACTTC
TRBV4-3	TRBJ2-1	-	TRBD2	CASSQVTSGSFYEQFF	TGCGCCAGCAGCCAAGTAACTAGCGGGAGTTTCTATGAGCAGTTCTTC
TRBV21-1	TRBJ2-7	-	-	CASRGGPADEQYF	TGTGCCAGCAGGGGGGGGCCGGCTGACGAGCAGTACTTC
TRBV11-2	TRBJ1-5	-	TRBD1	CASSLETGGEPQHF	TGTGCCAGCAGCTTAGAGACAGGGGGGGAGCCCCAGCATTTT
TRBV15	TRBJ2-1	-	-	CATSRPNEQFF	TGTGCCACCAGCAGACCAAATGAGCAGTTCTTC
TRBV29-1	TRBJ2-6	few	TRBD1	CSVEERDSSSGANVLTF	TGCAGCGTTGAAGAACGGGACAGCTCCTCTGGGGCCAACGTCCTGACTTTC
TRBV28	TRBJ1-5	-	-	CASSPTGWGGYSNQPQHF	TGTGCCAGCAGCCCCACCGGGTGGGGGGGTTATAGCAATCAGCCCCAGCATTTT
TRBV5-1	TRBJ2-7	-	-	CASSLASYSSYEQYF	TGCGCCAGCAGCTTGGCCTCGTACAGCTCCTACGAGCAGTACTTC
TRBV5-8	TRBJ2-1	-	-	CASSLTGTGPNEQFF	TGTGCCAGCAGCCTCACCGGGACTGGGCCGAATGAGCAGTTCTTC
TRBV7-8	TRBJ2-7	-	TRBD2	CASSAGLAGVFPNYEQYF	TGTGCCAGCAGCGCGGGACTAGCGGGAGTTTTCCCTAACTACGAGCAGTACTTC